These 23 T cell receptor beta chains were sequenced from one sample in a study of shared clonotypes between healthy human individuals. Profiled with immunoSEQ multiplex PCR; TCRdb holds only in-frame clones, not every one. The top ten clones hold 0.37% of a sample with some 2,500,000 clones, about nine tenths of them seen once. Input material: naive CD4+ T cells from PBMCs. Noted subset: CD45RA+ positively selected. These receptors all come from a man aged 18 to 30 in good health. Some clones in this sample may be carry-over from other donors' samples.

This clone was seen a handful of times. The genes are TRBV27 and TRBJ1-2; D unresolved. The CDR3 extends over 13 amino acids. Germline assignment: CDR1 MNHEY and CDR2 SMNVEV (reference sequence). The V gene lost 6 bases and the J gene lost 4 bases, with 12 bases spanning the gap. The CDR3 loop reads CASSPGPGYGYTF. For the CDR3, the DNA is TGTGCCAGCAGCCCTGGTCCGGGCTATGGCTACACCTTC.

The V call is TRBV28, the J call TRBJ1-1; no firm D call. The V gene lost 3 bases and the J gene lost 10 bases, with 21 bases spanning the gap. The CDR3 extends over 15 amino acids. CDR1 is MDHEN and CDR2 is SYDVKM in the germline V gene. The CDR3 nucleotides read TGTGCCAGCAGTTTTAGGTTGCTAAATAAGCCAGGAGCTTTCTTT. Translated: CASSFRLLNKPGAFF.

The chain joins TRBV29-1 to TRBJ2-3, with TRBD2 matching 7 bases. Per the germline V gene, CDR1 is SQVTM and CDR2 is ANQGSEA. Trimming cost V 0 bases and J 4 bases; bases outside gene matches: 7. The length of the CDR3 is 15 residues. Here the CDR3 DNA reads TGCAGCGTTGAAGATCGCGGGAGCCGCCCAGATACGCAGTATTTT. Translation: CSVEDRGSRPDTQYF.

The rearrangement links TRBV5-1 to TRBJ1-5, with a possible D match to TRBD1 (5 bases). V lost 0 bases, J lost 8 bases, and 9 bases lay in between. The CDR3 covers 13 residues. Germline-derived CDR1 and CDR2 are SGHRS and YFSETQ. This chain's CDR3 is CASSLGGAEPQHF. Written as DNA, the CDR3 is TGCGCCAGCAGCTTGGGAGGGGCGGAGCCCCAGCATTTT.

J is TRBJ2-7 and V is TRBV21-1; whether TRBD2, the table's D call, matches the DNA was not checked. TRBV21-1 is a pseudogene. This CDR3 spans 15 amino acids. CDR3 residues: CASSKEAGVTYEQYF. CDR3 DNA sequence: TGTGCCAGCAGCAAAGAGGCGGGAGTGACGTACGAGCAGTACTTC.

The CDR3 nucleotides read TGTGCCAGCAGCTACGGACTGGACAGATACGAGCAGTACTTC. This translates into CASSYGLDRYEQYF. The gene calls are TRBV11-2 and TRBJ2-7; possible D gene TRBD1, 6 bases. The CDR3 runs 14 residues. Germline V gene data show CDR1 as SGHAT and CDR2 as FQNNGV. V was clipped by 4 bases and J by 4 bases, with 14 bases between them.

The chain recombines TRBV15 with TRBJ2-6; D is unclear. V gave up 7 bases and J gave up 0 bases, with 13 bases separating them. Germline V lookup: CDR1 LNHNV, CDR2 YYDKDF (reference sequence). CDR3 length: 16 amino acids. The CDR3 here is CATTLGKPSGANVLTF. The CDR3, as DNA: TGTGCCACCACCTTGGGGAAGCCCTCTGGGGCCAACGTCCTGACTTTC. The whole variable domain, filled in from reference TRBV15 and TRBJ2-6, reads DAMVIQNPRYQVTQFGKPVTLSCSQTLNHNVMYWYQQKSSQAPKLLFHYYDKDFNNEADTPDNFQSRRPNTSFCFLDIRSPGLGDTAMYLCATTLGKPSGANVLTFGAGSRLTVL.

This chain links TRBV29-1 with TRBJ1-1, with D unclear. There are 11 residues in the CDR3. CDR1 is SQVTM, CDR2 ANQGSEA, per germline. Trimming took 4 bases from V and 7 from J, leaving 10 bases between them. The CDR3 nucleotides read TGCAGCGTTGCCTTGGAAGTTGAAGCTTTCTTT. It is translated as CSVALEVEAFF.

This clone was observed once. The chain recombines TRBV30 with TRBJ2-5; D gene unclear. The CDR3 is made up of 13 amino acids. The ends were cut back, 3 bases at V and 5 bases at J, with 13 bases in the middle. CDR1 and CDR2 (germline): GTSNPN, SVGIG (reference sequence). This chain's CDR3 is CAWRADPRETQYF. CDR3 in DNA: TGTGCCTGGAGGGCGGATCCGCGGGAGACCCAGTACTTC.

The rearrangement links TRBV5-1 to TRBJ2-5; 16 nucleotides agree with TRBD2. The CDR3 totals 16 residues. In germline, CDR1 is SGHRS, CDR2 YFSETQ. V trimming: 4 bases; J trimming: 7 bases; junction bases outside the gene matches: 7. The CDR3: CASSTGLAGGTGTQYF. The CDR3 DNA follows: TGCGCCAGCAGCACGGGACTAGCGGGAGGGACTGGGACCCAGTACTTC.

The CDR3 nucleotides are TGTGCCAGCAGGGGACAGAACTATGGCTACACCTTC. Amino acids: CASRGQNYGYTF. This sequence joins TRBV27 and TRBJ1-2; 7 nucleotides align to TRBD1. V lost 6 bases, J lost 2 bases, and 0 bases stayed unmatched. Germline V gene lookup returns CDR1 MNHEY and CDR2 SMNVEV (reference sequence). The CDR3 contains 12 residues.

A single count supports this clone. Other nucleotide sequences from this sample produce the same CDR3. This chain joins TRBV5-4 and TRBJ2-7; TRBD1 matches at 8 bases. Unmatched junction bases numbered 2, after V lost 3 bases and J lost 0 bases. The CDR3 length is 14 residues. Germline loops: CDR1 SGHNT, CDR2 YYREEE (reference sequence). The CDR3 bases are TGTGCCAGCAGCTCAACAGGGGGCTCCTACGAGCAGTACTTC. It codes for CASSSTGGSYEQYF. Together with reference TRBV5-4 and TRBJ2-7, the CDR3 gives the full variable domain: ETGVTQSPTHLIKTRGQQVTLRCSSQSGHNTVSWYQQALGQGPQFIFQYYREEENGRGNFPPRFSGLQFPNYSSELNVNALELDDSALYLCASSSTGGSYEQYFGPGTRLTVT.

The J gene is TRBJ1-1, the V gene TRBV5-4, with TRBD1 as a possible D gene (5 bases). CDR3 size: 15 residues. Trimming pared 4 bases from V and 7 bases from J, leaving 20 bases between. Germline-derived CDR1 and CDR2 are SGHNT and YYREEE (reference sequence). This chain's CDR3 is CASSPASGPRYEAFF. The CDR3 DNA reads TGTGCCAGCAGCCCAGCCTCGGGACCCCGCTATGAAGCTTTCTTT.

The rearrangement joins TRBV5-1 to TRBJ2-1; 10 bases are shared with TRBD1. The germline gives CDR1 SGHRS, CDR2 YFSETQ. The CDR3 runs 16 residues. The V segment lost 8 bases and the J segment 0 bases; nucleotides outside the gene matches: 8. CDR3 loop: CASNPGQGVSYNEQFF. The DNA of the CDR3 is TGCGCCAGTAATCCCGGACAGGGGGTCTCCTACAATGAGCAGTTCTTC.

V gene TRBV5-1 combines with J gene TRBJ1-2; D uncertain. Trimming shortened V by 4 bases and J by 1 base, and 5 bases separated the two germline ends. This CDR3 contains 12 residues. CDR1 and CDR2 from the germline V gene are SGHRS and YFSETQ. CDR3 residues: CASSAFNYGYTF. CDR3 coding DNA: TGCGCCAGCAGCGCCTTTAACTATGGCTACACCTTC. The full variable domain, completed using reference TRBV5-1 and TRBJ1-2, is KAGVTQTPRYLIKTRGQQVTLSCSPISGHRSVSWYQQTPGQGLQFLFEYFSETQRNKGNFPGRFSGRQFSNSRSEMNVSTLELGDSALYLCASSAFNYGYTFGSGTRLTVV.

J is TRBJ2-6 and V is TRBV5-1, with TRBD2 matching 8 bases. The junction had 4 bases not matched to a gene; V was cut back by 2 bases and J by 0 bases. This CDR3 comprises 17 residues. Germline V gives CDR1 SGHRS, CDR2 YFSETQ. Written as DNA, the CDR3 is TGCGCCAGCAGCTTCGGGGGGGCCAGCTCTGGGGCCAACGTCCTGACTTTC. Amino acid sequence: CASSFGGASSGANVLTF.

This clone was seen just once. The chain uses TRBV11-2 and TRBJ2-7; 7 positions agree with TRBD1. The J segment lost 6 bases and the V segment lost 5 bases, leaving 10 bases of the junction unmatched. Per the germline V gene, CDR1 is SGHAT and CDR2 is FQNNGV. The CDR3 length is 14 residues. The CDR3 sequence: CASSRRQGASEQYF. The CDR3 nucleotides are TGTGCCAGCAGCCGGAGACAGGGAGCAAGCGAGCAGTACTTC.

This clone was counted a single time. V gene TRBV5-1 combines with J gene TRBJ2-7; D gene ambiguous. The CDR3 is made up of 15 amino acids. Trimming shortened V by 0 bases and J by 0 bases, and 10 bases separated the two germline ends. Germline V gives CDR1 SGHRS, CDR2 YFSETQ. Written as DNA, the CDR3 is TGCGCCAGCAGCTTGGGGACGGCGAACTCCTACGAGCAGTACTTC. It encodes CASSLGTANSYEQYF. Together with reference TRBV5-1 and TRBJ2-7, the CDR3 gives the full variable domain: KAGVTQTPRYLIKTRGQQVTLSCSPISGHRSVSWYQQTPGQGLQFLFEYFSETQRNKGNFPGRFSGRQFSNSRSEMNVSTLELGDSALYLCASSLGTANSYEQYFGPGTRLTVT.

The rearrangement links TRBV7-2 to TRBJ2-2, with D uncertain. There are 17 residues in the CDR3. Per the germline V gene, CDR1 is SGHTA and CDR2 is FQGNSA. V lost 2 bases and J 1 base, leaving 14 bases between the germline ends. The CDR3: CASSLSLAALNTGELFF. The CDR3, as DNA: TGTGCCAGCAGCTTAAGCCTGGCGGCGTTGAACACCGGGGAGCTGTTTTTT.

The chain uses TRBV18 and TRBJ2-6; no clear D gene. Germline-derived CDR1 and CDR2 are KGHSH and LQKENI. Trimming removed 4 bases at V and 2 bases at J, with 9 bases between. This CDR3 has 15 amino acids. In DNA, the CDR3 is TGTGCCAGCTCACTAACTCAACCTGGGGCCAACGTCCTGACTTTC. Protein: CASSLTQPGANVLTF.

V gene TRBV20-1 combines with J gene TRBJ2-1, with a possible D match to TRBD2 (5 bases). Trimming removed 5 bases at V and 10 bases at J, with 9 bases between. Germline CDR1 reads DFQATT; CDR2 reads SNEGSKA (reference sequence). The CDR3 has 10 amino acids. CDR3 in DNA: TGCAGTGCTCGAGCGGAAGAGCAGTTCTTC. It is translated as CSARAEEQFF.

The chain has TRBV7-9 and TRBJ1-5; D unresolved. Germline V CDR1 and CDR2: SEHNR, FQNEAQ (reference sequence). The CDR3 is 18 residues long. Trimming removed 10 bases from V and 2 bases from J, with 27 bases in between. The CDR3 nucleotides read TGTGCCACCCCTGCCGTGCAGGTCAGAGCGGGTGGCAATCAGCCCCAGCATTTT. It translates to CATPAVQVRAGGNQPQHF.

The chain combines TRBV28 with TRBJ1-5; 7 positions agree with TRBD1. Trimming removed 5 bases from V and 2 bases from J; junction bases left unmatched: 6. This CDR3 contains 15 residues. The germline gives CDR1 MDHEN, CDR2 SYDVKM. The CDR3 spells CASSQGQVGNQPQHF. The CDR3 DNA reads TGTGCCAGCAGTCAAGGACAGGTGGGCAATCAGCCCCAGCATTTT.